Each of the 3 T cell receptor beta chains below was sequenced from the same sample in a study of blood T cells in healthy people across ages. PCR was performed a second time for about 7 to 11 cycles using a sample-barcoded 5' primer and a J-beta primer mix. TCRdb fed the 5' RACE reads into MiXCR, producing one record per CDR3 protein. The table lists roughly 700,000 distinct CDR3 sequences, around half of them singletons. The sequencing input was blood. These receptors all come from a woman aged 55-75 years in good health.

This clonotype was seen just once. This rearrangement joins TRBV6-5 to TRBJ2-1; D is uncertain. The J call may be in error: the DNA end matches TRBJ2-7 better. The germline gives CDR1 MNHEY, CDR2 SVGAGI. The CDR3 consists of 15 residues. CDR3 nucleotides: TGTGCCAGCAGCGTCCAGAGTCTACCTTACAATGAGCAGTACTTC. This gives the protein CASSVQSLPYNEQYF.

The chain has TRBV7-8 and TRBJ2-7, with D possibly matching TRBD1 (7 bases). Germline V gives CDR1 SGHVS, CDR2 FQNEAQ. The CDR3 spans 16 residues. The ends were cut back, 0 bases at V and 3 bases at J, with 15 bases in the middle. CDR3 coding DNA: TGTGCCAGCAGCTTAGCGCGGCGGGACAGAAGCTACGAGCAGTACTTC. Translated, it gives CASSLARRDRSYEQYF.

V usage is TRBV7-3 and J usage is TRBJ2-7, with 10 bases aligning to TRBD1. The CDR3 has 15 amino acids. The germline V gene has CDR1 SGHTA and CDR2 FQGTGA. Trimming took 5 bases from V and 1 from J; bases not matched to a gene: 5. The chain's CDR3 is CASSVDRGLSYEQYF. In nucleotides, the CDR3 is TGTGCCAGCAGCGTCGACAGGGGGCTTTCCTACGAGCAGTACTTC. Variable domain in full (rest from reference TRBV7-3 and TRBJ2-7): GAGVSQTPSNKVTEKGKYVELRCDPISGHTALYWYRQSLGQGPEFLIYFQGTGAADDSGLPNDRFFAVRPEGSVSTLKIQRTERGDSAVYLCASSVDRGLSYEQYFGPGTRLTVT.